Below, one T cell receptor beta chain is given with its context. What it recognizes is unknown. CDR1 and CDR2 from the germline V gene are SGHNT and YYREEE (reference sequence). V was cut by 0 bases and J by 8 bases, with 11 bases left in between. This CDR3 is 13 amino acids long. This sample was included in a study of identifying expanded T cells in peripheral blood. Sequencing was performed with immunoSEQ multiplex PCR; in TCRdb, only in-frame clones are kept and a portion is missing. The sample yields 100,000 or so clones, 88% seen once. Overall study results and limits: Differentially abundant clones: around 1.1 between replicates, about 16 at around 14 days, less than 25 at four. Approximately two-week clone count variance significantly increased as total template count grew.

This TCR derives from a person aged 18 to 75 in good health. The source material was blood. This sequence joins TRBV5-4 and TRBJ1-1; D is ambiguous. The CDR3 sequence: CASSLELGTEAFF. DNA of the CDR3: TGTGCCAGCAGCTTGGAACTCGGTACGGAAGCTTTCTTT.